What follows are 4 T cell receptor beta chains derived from one specimen sequenced in a study of CD4 T cells in relation to SARS-CoV-2 and coronaviruses. For these TCRs, the target antigens are not known. Before the COVID-19 pandemic, during about 2011-2018, CD4+ T cells were taken from unexposed donors. CD4+ T cells were isolated from the cells after more than 8 days of culture. Assay: immunoSEQ multiplex PCR; the TCRdb copy retains only in-frame clones and omits some. The data show tens of thousands of clones, about 76% seen once. Input material: CD4+ T cells from PBMCs, cultured in vitro. All receptors derive from a human donor in good health.

This chain links TRBV24-1 with TRBJ1-1, with D uncertain. Trimming took 3 bases from V and 5 from J, leaving 6 bases between them. Germline CDR1 is KGHDR and CDR2 is SFDVKD. CDR3 length: 12 amino acids. The chain's CDR3 is CATSDTNTEAFF. Written as DNA, the CDR3 is TGTGCCACCAGTGATACTAATACTGAAGCTTTCTTT.

This CDR3 is CASSPRPRDTQYF. CDR3 DNA sequence: TGTGCCAGCAGCCCCCGTCCGCGAGATACGCAGTATTTT. This chain connects TRBV7-3 to TRBJ2-3; D gene uncertain. This CDR3 spans 13 amino acids. The V end lost 5 bases, the J end lost 5 bases, and 11 bases lay between the germline ends. Germline CDR1 and CDR2: SGHTA and FQGTGA. The full variable domain, rest sourced from reference TRBV7-3 and TRBJ2-3, is GAGVSQTPSNKVTEKGKYVELRCDPISGHTALYWYRQSLGQGPEFLIYFQGTGAADDSGLPNDRFFAVRPEGSVSTLKIQRTERGDSAVYLCASSPRPRDTQYFGPGTRLTVL.

The chain links TRBV6-5 to TRBJ1-1, with 7 bases lining up with TRBD1. The CDR3 contains 14 residues. J gave up 4 bases and V 4 bases, and 6 bases lay outside the gene matches. The V gene's germline CDR1 is MNHEY and CDR2 SVGAGI. CDR3 nucleotide sequence: TGTGCCAGCAGTTCGACAGGGTCTGGCACTGAAGCTTTCTTT. Protein: CASSSTGSGTEAFF.

This chain connects TRBV19 to TRBJ2-4, with a possible D match to TRBD1 (6 bases). Between the trimmed V and J ends, which lost 5 bases and 5 bases, there was a span of 19 bases. CDR3 length equals 16 residues. CDR1 is LNHDA, CDR2 SQIVND, per germline (reference sequence). CDR3 nucleotide sequence: TGTGCCAGTAGTCCCCAAATTTCCGGACAGCAAAACATTCAGTACTTC. It specifies CASSPQISGQQNIQYF. Full variable domain (missing parts from reference TRBV19 and TRBJ2-4): DGGITQSPKYLFRKEGQNVTLSCEQNLNHDAMYWYRQDPGQGLRLIYYSQIVNDFQKGDIAEGYSVSREKKESFPLTVTSAQKNPTAFYLCASSPQISGQQNIQYFGAGTRLSVL.